Below, 13 T cell receptor beta chains from the same sample are listed, as sequenced in a study of control samples from healthy donors and cancer patients. The method was immunoSEQ multiplex PCR; TCRdb's version includes in-frame clones alone and lacks a portion of them. The repertoire includes 90,000 to 100,000 clones, about 79% of them detected once, and roughly a tenth sits in the top ten. Sample: blood. These receptors all stem from a woman in her twenties or thirties in good health.

The chain carries TRBV5-1 and TRBJ1-2, with 7 bases lining up with TRBD1. This CDR3 region has 14 residues. From germline, CDR1 is SGHRS and CDR2 YFSETQ. Trimming removed 2 bases from V and 4 bases from J; junction bases left unmatched: 5. CDR3 loop: CASSLTGEGYGYTF. CDR3 sequence (DNA): TGCGCCAGCAGCTTAACAGGGGAGGGCTATGGCTACACCTTC.

The V and J genes are TRBV27 and TRBJ2-3; 9 nucleotides line up with TRBD1. With V trimmed by 4 bases and J by 2 bases, 4 bases remained unmatched. This CDR3 is built from 15 residues. Germline V gene lookup returns CDR1 MNHEY and CDR2 SMNVEV (reference sequence). As DNA, the CDR3 is TGTGCCAGCAGTTCCGGACAGGGGTCCACAGATACGCAGTATTTT. Translated: CASSSGQGSTDTQYF.

The chain carries TRBV19 and TRBJ1-3; no definite D call. The CDR3 runs 11 residues. V was trimmed by 11 bases and J by 4 bases, leaving 9 bases between them. Per germline, CDR1 LNHDA and CDR2 SQIVND (reference sequence). CDR3 coding DNA: TGTGCCGGGGAGTTCGGAAACACCATATATTTT. It translates to CAGEFGNTIYF.

This chain links TRBV6-5 with TRBJ1-2; 8 positions match TRBD1. The V segment lost 5 bases and the J segment 8 bases; nucleotides outside the gene matches: 10. CDR3 length: 14 amino acids. The germline CDR1 and CDR2 sequences are MNHEY and SVGAGI. For the CDR3, the DNA is TGTGCCAGCAGTAACCCGGGACAGGTATCCGGCTACACCTTC. This sequence encodes CASSNPGQVSGYTF.

This chain uses TRBV5-1 with TRBJ1-4; no definite D call. Germline V gene sequence: CDR1 SGHRS, CDR2 YFSETQ. CDR3 size: 13 residues. Trimming left V 0 bases short and J 8 bases short, with 8 bases between. The DNA of the CDR3 is TGCGCCAGCAGCTTGGCTGCGGGGGAAAAACTGTTTTTT. Translation: CASSLAAGEKLFF.

The gene calls are TRBV5-1 and TRBJ1-2; D not resolved. The V gene lost 1 base and the J gene lost 7 bases, with 14 bases spanning the gap. CDR1 and CDR2 (germline): SGHRS, YFSETQ. The CDR3 is 14 amino acids. CDR3 in DNA: TGCGCCAGCAGCTTGATCCGATCGTCGGGTGGCTACACCTTC. It codes for CASSLIRSSGGYTF. Full variable domain (outside the CDR3, taken from reference TRBV5-1 and TRBJ1-2): KAGVTQTPRYLIKTRGQQVTLSCSPISGHRSVSWYQQTPGQGLQFLFEYFSETQRNKGNFPGRFSGRQFSNSRSEMNVSTLELGDSALYLCASSLIRSSGGYTFGSGTRLTVV.

The chain uses TRBV5-1 and TRBJ2-3; 9 positions agree with TRBD2. V trimming: 1 base; J trimming: 2 bases; junction bases outside the gene matches: 2. CDR3 length: 15 residues. CDR1 is SGHRS, CDR2 YFSETQ, per germline. The CDR3 is CASSLSSGDTDTQYF. The CDR3 DNA follows: TGCGCCAGCAGCTTGTCTAGCGGGGACACAGATACGCAGTATTTT.

The rearrangement joins TRBV7-3 to TRBJ2-7; TRBD1 might be the D (5 bases). Germline CDR1 reads SGHTA; CDR2 reads FQGTGA. V was shortened by 2 bases and J by 4 bases, with 9 bases between the two germline ends. This CDR3 contains 13 residues. CDR3 protein: CASSLGAGYEQYF. The CDR3 region has the DNA TGTGCCAGCAGCTTAGGGGCAGGTTACGAGCAGTACTTC. Complete variable domain (other parts from reference TRBV7-3 and TRBJ2-7): GAGVSQTPSNKVTEKGKYVELRCDPISGHTALYWYRQSLGQGPEFLIYFQGTGAADDSGLPNDRFFAVRPEGSVSTLKIQRTERGDSAVYLCASSLGAGYEQYFGPGTRLTVT.

In this sample, this clone turned up once. The chain carries TRBV27 and TRBJ1-1; no clear D gene. Trimming shortened V by 8 bases and J by 1 base, and 17 bases separated the two germline ends. Germline lookup yields CDR1 MNHEY and CDR2 SMNVEV (reference sequence). This CDR3 comprises 15 residues. CDR3 sequence reads: CASFRVQFRNTEAFF. The CDR3 bases are TGTGCCAGCTTCCGGGTACAGTTCAGGAACACTGAAGCTTTCTTT.

This clone was recorded a few times. The chain combines TRBV30 with TRBJ1-2; D gene ambiguous. V was clipped by 1 base and J by 0 bases, with 6 bases between them. The CDR3 runs 13 residues. Germline assignment: CDR1 GTSNPN and CDR2 SVGIG (reference sequence). CDR3 sequence reads: CAWSADPNYGYTF. The CDR3 nucleotides read TGTGCCTGGAGTGCGGATCCTAACTATGGCTACACCTTC.

The chain links TRBV24-1 to TRBJ2-5, with D perhaps assigned TRBD1 or TRBD2 (6 bases each). CDR1 and CDR2 from the germline V gene are KGHDR and SFDVKD. V lost 4 bases, J lost 5 bases, and 10 bases lay in between. The CDR3 is 13 amino acids. DNA of the CDR3: TGTGCCACCAGTGAAACAGGGAGGGAGACCCAGTACTTC. Translation: CATSETGRETQYF.

This chain uses TRBV7-9 with TRBJ2-1; 7 nucleotides line up with TRBD1. This CDR3 region has 15 residues. Trimming at V came to 6 bases and at J to 7 bases, leaving 12 bases not matched to a gene. Germline CDR1 is SEHNR and CDR2 is FQNEAQ (reference sequence). CDR3 loop: CASSLSGGHGNEQFF. CDR3 DNA: TGTGCCAGCAGTTTATCAGGGGGACATGGGAATGAGCAGTTCTTC.

The rearrangement joins TRBV21-1 to TRBJ2-3; TRBD1, as called in the table, went unchecked against the DNA. TRBV21-1 is annotated as a pseudogene. This CDR3 region has 18 residues. CDR3 in DNA: TGTGCCAGCAGCAAAGTAAGAGGGAGACAGGGGGGAACAGATACGCAGTATTTT. Its protein is CASSKVRGRQGGTDTQYF.